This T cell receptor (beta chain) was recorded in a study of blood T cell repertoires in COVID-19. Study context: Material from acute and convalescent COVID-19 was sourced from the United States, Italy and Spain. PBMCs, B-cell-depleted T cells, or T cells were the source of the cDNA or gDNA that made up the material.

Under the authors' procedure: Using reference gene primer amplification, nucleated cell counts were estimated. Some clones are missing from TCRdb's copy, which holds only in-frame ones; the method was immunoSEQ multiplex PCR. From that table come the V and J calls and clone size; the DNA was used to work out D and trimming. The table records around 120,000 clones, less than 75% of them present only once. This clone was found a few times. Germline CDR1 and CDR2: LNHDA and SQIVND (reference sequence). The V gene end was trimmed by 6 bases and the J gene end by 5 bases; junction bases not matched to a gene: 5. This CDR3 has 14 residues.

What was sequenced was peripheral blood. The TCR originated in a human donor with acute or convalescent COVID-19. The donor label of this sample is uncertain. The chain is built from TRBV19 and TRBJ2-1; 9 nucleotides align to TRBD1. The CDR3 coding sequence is TGTGCCAGTAGAGGGGACAGGGACCACAATGAGCAGTTCTTC. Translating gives CASRGDRDHNEQFF.